The clone carrying this T cell receptor (beta chain) was picked up a small number of times. Its cognate antigen is unknown. The source of the sample is a study of OX40 agonist ivuxolimab in advanced cancers. Profiled with immunoSEQ multiplex PCR; TCRdb holds only in-frame clones, not every one. The sample records about 150,000 clones, 75% to 95% being singletons. Study-wide findings and caveats: The CD4+ and CD8+ T cells in the blood had expanded clonally by week 6 at 0.1 to 3.0 mg/kg. Antigen specificity remained undetermined for the expanded peripheral T cells.

V dropped 6 bases and J dropped 12 bases, with 21 bases sitting between them. This CDR3 contains 13 residues. Per germline, CDR1 SGHDT and CDR2 YYEEEE. Sequenced here: CD4+ or CD8+ T cells sorted from blood, sampled in a trial of the OX40 agonist ivuxolimab. This TCR was sampled from an adult with an advanced solid tumor such as melanoma, head and neck, liver or kidney cancer. V and J are TRBV5-6 and TRBJ2-5, with D perhaps given as TRBD1 or TRBD2 (5 bases each). The CDR3: CASTLQIGTTEYF. In nucleotides, the CDR3 is TGTGCCAGCACCCTCCAAATTGGGACGACTGAGTACTTC.